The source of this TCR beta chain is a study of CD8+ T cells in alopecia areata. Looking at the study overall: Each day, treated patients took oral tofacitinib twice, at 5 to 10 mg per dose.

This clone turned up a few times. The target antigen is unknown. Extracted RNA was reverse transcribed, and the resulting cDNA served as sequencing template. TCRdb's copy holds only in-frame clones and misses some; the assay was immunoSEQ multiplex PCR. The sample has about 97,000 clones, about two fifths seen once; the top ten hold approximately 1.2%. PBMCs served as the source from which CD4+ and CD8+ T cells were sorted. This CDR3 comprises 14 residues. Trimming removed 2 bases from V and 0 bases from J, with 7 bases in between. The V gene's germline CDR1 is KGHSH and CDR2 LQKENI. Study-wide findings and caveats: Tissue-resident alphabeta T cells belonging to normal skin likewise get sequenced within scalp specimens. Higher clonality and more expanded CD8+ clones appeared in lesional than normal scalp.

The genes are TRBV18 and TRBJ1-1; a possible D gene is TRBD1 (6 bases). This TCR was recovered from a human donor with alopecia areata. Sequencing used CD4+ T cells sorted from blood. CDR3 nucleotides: TGTGCCAGCTCACCAGACAGGATGAACACTGAAGCTTTCTTT. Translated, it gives CASSPDRMNTEAFF.